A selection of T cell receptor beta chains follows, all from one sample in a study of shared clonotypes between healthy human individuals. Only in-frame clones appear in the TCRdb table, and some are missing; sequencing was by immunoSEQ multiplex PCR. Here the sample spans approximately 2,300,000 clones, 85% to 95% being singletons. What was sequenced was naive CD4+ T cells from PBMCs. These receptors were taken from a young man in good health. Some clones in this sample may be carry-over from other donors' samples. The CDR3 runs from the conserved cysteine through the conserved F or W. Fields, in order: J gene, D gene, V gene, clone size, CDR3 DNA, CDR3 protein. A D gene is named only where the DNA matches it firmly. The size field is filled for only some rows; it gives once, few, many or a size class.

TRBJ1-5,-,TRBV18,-,TGTGCCAGCTCACCGGACAGCAGCAATCAGCCCCAGCATTTT,CASSPDSSNQPQHF
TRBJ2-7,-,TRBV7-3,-,TGTGCCAGCAGCCCCACGGGGGAAAACTACGAGCAGTACTTC,CASSPTGENYEQYF
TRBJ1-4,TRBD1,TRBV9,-,TGTGCCAGCAGCGTCTCCGTCAGACAGGGACTCCGGAGTAATGAAAAACTGTTTTTT,CASSVSVRQGLRSNEKLFF
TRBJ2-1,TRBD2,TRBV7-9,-,TGTGCCAGCAGGCCGGGACTAGCGGAGGATAGCTACAATGAGCAGTTCTTC,CASRPGLAEDSYNEQFF
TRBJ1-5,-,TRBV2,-,TGTGCCAGCAGTGGGGAAGGGGATGGGAATCAGCCCCAGCATTTT,CASSGEGDGNQPQHF
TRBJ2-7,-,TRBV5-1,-,TGCGCCAGCAGCTTTAGTGATCAGGGCGAGCAGTACTTC,CASSFSDQGEQYF
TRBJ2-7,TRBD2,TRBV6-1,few,TGTGCCAGCAGTGGGACTAGCGGGAGGACGCGCTCCTACGAGCAGTACTTC,CASSGTSGRTRSYEQYF
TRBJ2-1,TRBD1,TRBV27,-,TGTGCCAGCAGTTTTTGGAAAGTCGGCGGGACAGGGGACAATGAGCAGTTCTTC,CASSFWKVGGTGDNEQFF
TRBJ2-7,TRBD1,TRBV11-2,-,TGTGCCAGCAGCTCCTTTCTCGGGACAGAGAAGCACGAGCAGTACTTC,CASSSFLGTEKHEQYF
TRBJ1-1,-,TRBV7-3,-,TGTGCCAGCAGCTTATCGATCCCGAACACTGAAGCTTTCTTT,CASSLSIPNTEAFF
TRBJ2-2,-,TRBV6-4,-,TGTGCGGATTGGGCAGGGGTCACCGGGGAGCTGTTTTTT,CADWAGVTGELFF
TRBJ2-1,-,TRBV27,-,TGTGCCAGCAGCGCGTCGTGGGGGTGGGATGAGCAGTTCTTC,CASSASWGWDEQFF
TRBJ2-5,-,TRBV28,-,TGTGCCAGCAGTTCCGGGCAGGGGGGAAAAGAGACCCAGTACTTC,CASSSGQGGKETQYF
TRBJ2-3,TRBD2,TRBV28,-,TGTGCCAGCAGTTTAGCCAGCGGGAGGGGCACAGATACGCAGTATTTT,CASSLASGRGTDTQYF
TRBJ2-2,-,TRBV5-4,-,TGTGCCAGCAGCCAAGACACCGGGACCGCGAACACCGGGGAGCTGTTTTTT,CASSQDTGTANTGELFF
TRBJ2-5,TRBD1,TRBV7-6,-,TGTGCCAGCAGCATGACAGGGGAGGAGACCCAGTACTTC,CASSMTGEETQYF
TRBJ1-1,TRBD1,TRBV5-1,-,TGCGCCAGCAGCATCCTCCAGGGGGCGCTTGGCACTGAAGCTTTCTTT,CASSILQGALGTEAFF
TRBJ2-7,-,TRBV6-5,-,TGTGCCAGCAGTTCTCAACGTAAGGGCCACTCCTACGAGCAGTACTTC,CASSSQRKGHSYEQYF
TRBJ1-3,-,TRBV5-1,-,TGCGCCAGCAGTTCCGATTCCGGGACCATATATTTT,CASSSDSGTIYF
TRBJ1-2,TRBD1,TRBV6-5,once,TGTGCCAGCAGTACCCTACAGGGGTCGCTTGGCTACACCTTC,CASSTLQGSLGYTF
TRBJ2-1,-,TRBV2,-,TGTGCCAGCAGTGGTAGAAATGAGCAGTTCTTC,CASSGRNEQFF
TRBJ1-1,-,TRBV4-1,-,TGCGCCAGCAGCCAAGGAGTCCTAGCCCACACTGAAGCTTTCTTT,CASSQGVLAHTEAFF
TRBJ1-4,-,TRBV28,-,TGTGCCAGCAGTTTCGGGGGATTTGAAAAACTGTTTTTT,CASSFGGFEKLFF
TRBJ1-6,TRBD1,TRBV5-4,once,TGTGCCAGCAGCTTACAGGGGCTAAATTCACCCCTCCACTTT,CASSLQGLNSPLHF
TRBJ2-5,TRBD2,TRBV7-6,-,TGTGCCAGCAGCTTAGGATGGACTAGCGGGAGGTTGCGAGAGACCCAGTACTTC,CASSLGWTSGRLRETQYF
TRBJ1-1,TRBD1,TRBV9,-,TGTGCCAGCAGCGTGAACAGGGGTTCCACTGAAGCTTTCTTT,CASSVNRGSTEAFF
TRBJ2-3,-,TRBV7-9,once,TGTGCCAGCAGCTTAATGGGGATCTCTGAAGGGCAGTATTTT,CASSLMGISEGQYF
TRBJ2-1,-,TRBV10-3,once,TGTGCCATCGAACCTATTGCGGGACATGAGCAGTTCTTC,CAIEPIAGHEQFF
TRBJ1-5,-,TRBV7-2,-,TGTGCCAGCAGCCCCCGTTGGGGGGCAGGCAATCAGCCCCAGCATTTT,CASSPRWGAGNQPQHF
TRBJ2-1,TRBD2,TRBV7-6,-,TGTGCCAGCAGCTTAGCTAGCGGGAGTCACAATGAGCAGTTCTTC,CASSLASGSHNEQFF
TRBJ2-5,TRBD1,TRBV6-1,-,TGTGCCAGCAGTGAAGCTGGGACAGGGACCATGGCCCAGTACTTC,CASSEAGTGTMAQYF
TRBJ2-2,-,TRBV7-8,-,TGTGCCAGCAGCCTAAGGGACACCACTTCCGGGGAGCTGTTTTTT,CASSLRDTTSGELFF
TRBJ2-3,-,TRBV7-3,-,TGTGCCAGCAGCTCAGTTGGCGGGGACACAGATACGCAGTATTTT,CASSSVGGDTDTQYF
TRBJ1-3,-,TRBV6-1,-,TGTGCCAGCAGTGAAGGCTCAGGAACTGGAAACACCATATATTTT,CASSEGSGTGNTIYF
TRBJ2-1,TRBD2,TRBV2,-,TGTGCCACCCCAGCCGGGAGGGGTATGTACAATGAGCAGTTCTTC,CATPAGRGMYNEQFF
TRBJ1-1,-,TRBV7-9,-,TGTGCCAGCAGCCAACAGGGAGACACTGAAGCTTTCTTT,CASSQQGDTEAFF
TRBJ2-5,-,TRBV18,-,TGTGCCAGCTCACCCTCCCACGTCAGCGAGACCCAGTACTTC,CASSPSHVSETQYF
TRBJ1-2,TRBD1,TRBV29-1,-,TGCAGCGTGGCAAAATACGACAGGGTAGAAATCTATGGCTACACCTTC,CSVAKYDRVEIYGYTF
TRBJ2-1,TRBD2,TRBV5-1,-,TGCGCCAGCAGGCCGTTGACTAGCGGGAACTACAATGAGCAGTTCTTC,CASRPLTSGNYNEQFF
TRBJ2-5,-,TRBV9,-,TGTGCCAGCAGCCCTCGGGACCAAGAGACCCAGTACTTC,CASSPRDQETQYF
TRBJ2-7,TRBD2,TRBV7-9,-,TGTGCCAGCACCCCAGCGGGGGCCTACGAGCAGTACTTC,CASTPAGAYEQYF
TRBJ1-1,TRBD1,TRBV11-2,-,TGTGCCAGCAGCTTAGCACAGGGGGACACTGAAGCTTTCTTT,CASSLAQGDTEAFF
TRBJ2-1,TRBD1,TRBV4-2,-,TGTGCCAGCAGCCAACGCGTCCCGGGACAGGGTGATGAGCAGTTCTTC,CASSQRVPGQGDEQFF
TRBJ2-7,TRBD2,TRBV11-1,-,TGTGCCAGCAGCAGCCGGGGCGGGAGCCTCTACGAGCAGTACTTC,CASSSRGGSLYEQYF
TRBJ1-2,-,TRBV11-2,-,TGTGCCAGCAGCTTAACAAGGGACGAAGGCTACACCTTC,CASSLTRDEGYTF
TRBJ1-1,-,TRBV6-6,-,TGTGCCAGCAGTTTTTCAGGGATTCCCATGAACACTGAAGCTTTCTTT,CASSFSGIPMNTEAFF
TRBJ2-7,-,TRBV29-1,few,TGCAGCGTTGGGGCAGTTAATACCTACGAGCAGTACTTC,CSVGAVNTYEQYF
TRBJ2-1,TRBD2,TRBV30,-,TGTGCCTGGAGTCTCCCTAGCGGGAGAAATAATGAGCAGTTCTTC,CAWSLPSGRNNEQFF
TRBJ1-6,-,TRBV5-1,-,TGCGCCAGCAGCTTGGCCGACGGTCCTGGATCACCCCTCCACTTT,CASSLADGPGSPLHF
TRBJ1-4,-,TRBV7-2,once,TGTGCCAGCAGCCCCGTCGGGCGTGAAAAACTGTTTTTT,CASSPVGREKLFF
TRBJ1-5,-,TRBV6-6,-,TGTGCCAGCAGCTCAGCAGGGGTGAATCAGCCCCAGCATTTT,CASSSAGVNQPQHF
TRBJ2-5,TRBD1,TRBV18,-,TGTGCCAGCTCACCGGGACAGGGGGTAGAGACCCAGTACTTC,CASSPGQGVETQYF
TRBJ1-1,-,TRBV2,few,TGTGCCAGCAGTGAGTCTGGGGGCCTGCCTGAAGCTTTCTTT,CASSESGGLPEAFF
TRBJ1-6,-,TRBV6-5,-,TGTGCCAGCAGTTACCTGGGCCGGGGGGATTCACCCCTCCACTTT,CASSYLGRGDSPLHF
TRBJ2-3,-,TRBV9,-,TGTGCCAGCAGCGTGCAAAGTTTTTGGCAAGATACGCAGTATTTT,CASSVQSFWQDTQYF
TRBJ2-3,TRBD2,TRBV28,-,TGTGCCAGCAGTGACCCTAGCGGGAGAAAGACAGATACGCAGTATTTT,CASSDPSGRKTDTQYF
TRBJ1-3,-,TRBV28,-,TGTGCCAGCAGTTTGGGGTCAGAATGGGACACCATATATTTT,CASSLGSEWDTIYF
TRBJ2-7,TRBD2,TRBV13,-,TGTGCCAGCCAACTAGCGAACGAGCAGTACTTC,CASQLANEQYF
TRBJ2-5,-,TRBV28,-,TGTGCCAGCAGTTTATGGGCAGGGGCGGTCGGAGAGACCCAGTACTTC,CASSLWAGAVGETQYF
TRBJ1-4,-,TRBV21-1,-,TGTGCCAACAGCAAAGCGTGGGCGAAACAAAGGGATGAAAAACTGTTTTTT,CANSKAWAKQRDEKLFF